The next 25 T cell receptor beta chains were all read from a single sample in a study of T cell responses to AZD1222 COVID-19 vaccine. Sequenced by immunoSEQ multiplex PCR; TCRdb stores in-frame clones only, minus some. Among around 110,000 clones, about four fifths were seen once, and the ten largest hold about 9.5%. The sequences come from peripheral blood, collected on day 0 of AZD1222 vaccination. The source of these receptors is an adult in good health.

The V and J genes are TRBV6-5 and TRBJ2-3; D gene uncertain. Germline V CDR1 and CDR2: MNHEY, SVGAGI. Between the trimmed V and J ends, which lost 6 bases and 1 base, there was a span of 8 bases. CDR3 length: 13 amino acids. The CDR3 sequence: CASSSTRTDTQYF. Written as DNA, the CDR3 is TGTGCCAGCAGCTCTACACGCACAGATACGCAGTATTTT.

V usage is TRBV6-5 and J usage is TRBJ1-5; TRBD1 agrees at 7 bases. The germline V gene has CDR1 MNHEY and CDR2 SVGAGI. V trimming: 7 bases; J trimming: 2 bases; junction bases outside the gene matches: 8. The CDR3 covers 15 residues. The chain's CDR3 is CASKGAGTGNQPQHF. The CDR3 nucleotides read TGTGCCAGCAAAGGGGCAGGGACAGGCAATCAGCCCCAGCATTTT.

The gene calls are TRBV28 and TRBJ2-7, with 9 bases aligning to TRBD1. CDR1 MDHEN and CDR2 SYDVKM come from the germline V gene. The CDR3 length is 12 residues. The V segment lost 5 bases and the J segment 5 bases; nucleotides outside the gene matches: 1. DNA for the CDR3: TGTGCCAGCAGTGGACAGGGGAACGAGCAGTACTTC. Protein: CASSGQGNEQYF.

This clone was seen a single time. The chain recombines TRBV6-5 with TRBJ2-7, with D perhaps assigned TRBD1 or TRBD2 (5 bases each). This CDR3 region has 13 residues. Germline loops: CDR1 MNHEY, CDR2 SVGAGI. Trimming took off 4 bases at V and 7 bases at J, with 14 bases between the two ends. CDR3 nucleotides: TGTGCCAGCAGTTCCGCGTGGGACCGGGAGCAGTACTTC. As protein: CASSSAWDREQYF.

This chain connects TRBV12-3 or TRBV12-4 to TRBJ1-2; no reliable D call. This CDR3 is 13 amino acids long. Trimming cost V 6 bases and J 3 bases, with 11 bases left between them. The CDR3 here is CASRQREYYGYTF. The CDR3 DNA reads TGTGCCAGCAGGCAGCGGGAGTACTATGGCTACACCTTC.

This clone was recorded only once. The chain uses TRBV2 and TRBJ1-6; no reliable D call. Trimming removed 3 bases at V and 11 bases at J, with 14 bases between. This CDR3 contains 14 residues. Germline-derived CDR1 and CDR2 are SNHLY and FYNNEI. CDR3 DNA: TGTGCCAGCAGTGAGGGGAGGACGTGGACACCCCTCCACTTT. Protein: CASSEGRTWTPLHF.

The V and J genes are TRBV4-1 and TRBJ2-2; TRBD2 matches at 12 bases. The V gene end was trimmed by 4 bases and the J gene end by 4 bases; junction bases not matched to a gene: 1. From germline, CDR1 is MGHRA and CDR2 YSYEKL. The CDR3 consists of 15 residues. DNA of the CDR3: TGCGCCAGCAGCCCTAGCGGGGGGGCCACCGGGGAGCTGTTTTTT. This codes for CASSPSGGATGELFF.

The rearrangement links TRBV7-9 to TRBJ2-1; tentative D call: TRBD2 (6 bases). V gave up 7 bases and J gave up 6 bases, with 13 bases separating them. The CDR3 sequence is 13 residues long. The germline V gene has CDR1 SEHNR and CDR2 FQNEAQ (reference sequence). This chain's CDR3 is CASNFGSGNEQFF. Here the CDR3 DNA reads TGTGCCAGCAACTTCGGGAGCGGCAATGAGCAGTTCTTC.

CDR3 DNA sequence: TGTGCCAGTAGTATATGGACCGGGACAGGAGTTCGATTGAACTATGGCTACACCTTC. It translates to CASSIWTGTGVRLNYGYTF. V is TRBV19 and J is TRBJ1-2, with TRBD1 identical over 8 bases. The length of the CDR3 is 19 residues. Germline loops: CDR1 LNHDA, CDR2 SQIVND (reference sequence). The trim removed 2 bases at V and 2 bases at J, leaving 16 bases unmatched. The whole variable domain, remainder taken from reference TRBV19 and TRBJ1-2, is DGGITQSPKYLFRKEGQNVTLSCEQNLNHDAMYWYRQDPGQGLRLIYYSQIVNDFQKGDIAEGYSVSREKKESFPLTVTSAQKNPTAFYLCASSIWTGTGVRLNYGYTFGSGTRLTVV.

CDR3 region: CASSLGSGPHGFGYTF. The CDR3 bases are TGTGCCAGCAGCTTAGGTTCAGGGCCTCACGGGTTTGGCTACACCTTC. The chain links TRBV7-2 to TRBJ1-2; tentative D call: TRBD1 (5 bases). Germline V lookup: CDR1 SGHTA, CDR2 FQGNSA. Trimming removed 1 base at V and 7 bases at J, with 19 bases between. This CDR3 is 16 amino acids long.

V usage is TRBV28 and J usage is TRBJ1-2, with 8 nucleotides matching TRBD1. Losses at the gene ends were 6 bases for V and 7 bases for J; bases not matched to a gene: 7. CDR3 size: 13 residues. Germline CDR1 reads MDHEN; CDR2 reads SYDVKM. The CDR3 coding sequence is TGTGCCAGCAGCCACAGGGGGTTGAGTGGCTACACCTTC. Protein sequence: CASSHRGLSGYTF.

The J gene is TRBJ1-5, the V gene TRBV7-4; 8 positions match TRBD1. Germline lookup yields CDR1 SGHVT and CDR2 SQSDAQ. Unmatched junction bases numbered 10, after V lost 5 bases and J lost 1 base. The CDR3 sequence is 17 residues long. CDR3 in amino acids: CASSPGARDRSNQPQHF. The CDR3 DNA follows: TGTGCCAGCAGCCCAGGCGCCCGGGACAGGAGCAATCAGCCCCAGCATTTT. Full variable domain (outside the CDR3, taken from reference TRBV7-4 and TRBJ1-5): GAGVSQSPRYKVAKRGRDVALRCDSISGHVTLYWYRQTLGQGSEVLTYSQSDAQRDKSGRPSGRFSAERPERSVSTLKIQRTEQGDSAVYLCASSPGARDRSNQPQHFGDGTRLSIL.

The chain joins TRBV15 to TRBJ1-5, with TRBD1 matching over 11 bases. The trim removed 8 bases at V and 4 bases at J, leaving 1 base unmatched. The length of the CDR3 is 13 residues. Per the germline V gene, CDR1 is LNHNV and CDR2 is YYDKDF (reference sequence). CDR3 nucleotide sequence: TGTGCCACCGGACAGGGGGCGAATCAGCCCCAGCATTTT. This encodes CATGQGANQPQHF.

This clone has only one observation. V is TRBV20-1 and J is TRBJ2-5; 7 bases align to TRBD1. CDR3 length: 15 residues. The germline gives CDR1 DFQATT, CDR2 SNEGSKA (reference sequence). Trimming cost V 3 bases and J 7 bases; bases outside gene matches: 14. The DNA of the CDR3 is TGCAGTGCTAGTGTCCTTCGACAGGGATTGGGGACCCAGTACTTC. Its protein product is CSASVLRQGLGTQYF.

The rearrangement uses TRBV18 and TRBJ1-1; no clear D. This CDR3 region has 15 residues. Between the trimmed V and J ends, which lost 2 bases and 3 bases, there was a span of 13 bases. CDR1 and CDR2 (germline): KGHSH, LQKENI. The CDR3 DNA reads as TGTGCCAGCTCACCAAGTACGAAAGTGGACACTGAAGCTTTCTTT. Translating it yields CASSPSTKVDTEAFF.

This sequence joins TRBV24-1 and TRBJ1-2, with no clear D. Germline V gene sequence: CDR1 KGHDR, CDR2 SFDVKD. The CDR3 consists of 13 residues. Trimming left V 4 bases short and J 6 bases short, with 11 bases between. Here the CDR3 DNA reads TGTGCCACCAGTGACAGGACCCTGAATGGCTACACCTTC. This gives the protein CATSDRTLNGYTF.

The rearrangement uses TRBV6-6 and TRBJ2-7; tentatively, D is TRBD1 or TRBD2 (5 bases each). Germline CDR1 and CDR2: MNHNY and SVGAGI (reference sequence). Trimming took off 10 bases at V and 0 bases at J, with 10 bases between the two ends. The CDR3 totals 12 residues. The CDR3 loop reads CAIKGSSYEQYF. CDR3 coding DNA: TGTGCCATAAAGGGGAGCTCCTACGAGCAGTACTTC.

This chain joins TRBV15 and TRBJ1-2; D is undetermined. Germline lookup yields CDR1 LNHNV and CDR2 YYDKDF (reference sequence). V was shortened by 0 bases and J by 10 bases, with 9 bases between the two germline ends. The CDR3 covers 12 residues. CDR3 DNA sequence: TGTGCCACCAGCAGAGACTTCGAAGACTACACCTTC. Translating gives CATSRDFEDYTF.

The CDR3 loop reads CASSELVQGRSSPLHF. The CDR3 DNA is TGTGCCAGCAGTGAACTTGTACAGGGTCGGAGCTCGCCCCTCCACTTT. The V call is TRBV6-1, the J call TRBJ1-6, with D perhaps TRBD1 (6 bases). From germline, CDR1 is MNHNS and CDR2 SASEGT. This CDR3 spans 16 amino acids. Trimming shortened V by 2 bases and J by 13 bases, and 21 bases separated the two germline ends.

This clone has just a few counts. The chain carries TRBV3-1 (or the pseudogene TRBV3-2) and TRBJ2-7; possibly TRBD1 for D (5 bases). Trimming stripped 1 base from V and 2 bases from J, with 15 bases between. Germline assignment: CDR1 LGHDT and CDR2 YNNKEL (reference sequence). This CDR3 has 16 amino acids. For the CDR3, the DNA is TGTGCCAGCAGCCAAGGACCAGGGTTGGACGCCTACGAGCAGTACTTC. Translating gives CASSQGPGLDAYEQYF.

The rearrangement joins TRBV7-9 to TRBJ2-7; 9 positions agree with TRBD1. The V gene end was trimmed by 1 base and the J gene end by 9 bases; junction bases not matched to a gene: 22. CDR3 length equals 19 residues. The germline V gene has CDR1 SEHNR and CDR2 FQNEAQ (reference sequence). The CDR3 DNA follows: TGTGCCAGCAGCTTAGGGCCAGGACGTGACAGGGGGGTAGCAATGGGGCAGTACTTC. Its protein product is CASSLGPGRDRGVAMGQYF.

The chain couples TRBV7-9 to TRBJ2-5; TRBD1 matches 7 bases. The CDR3 totals 14 residues. Unmatched junction bases numbered 6, after V lost 5 bases and J lost 3 bases. Germline V gene data show CDR1 as SEHNR and CDR2 as FQNEAQ (reference sequence). This chain's CDR3 is CASSPWTGEETQYF. The DNA of the CDR3 is TGTGCCAGCAGCCCCTGGACAGGAGAAGAGACCCAGTACTTC.

V is TRBV28 and J is TRBJ1-2, with a tentative D call TRBD1 (6 bases). The CDR3 consists of 14 residues. The germline V gene has CDR1 MDHEN and CDR2 SYDVKM. V was cut by 10 bases and J by 0 bases, with 15 bases left in between. CDR3 in DNA: TGTGCCACCGGGACATTTCGGTCTAACTATGGCTACACCTTC. This sequence encodes CATGTFRSNYGYTF.

The chain couples TRBV4-2 to TRBJ2-7, with a possible D match to TRBD1 (6 bases). Trimming removed 2 bases from V and 0 bases from J, with 11 bases in between. The CDR3 spans 15 residues. Germline CDR1 is LGHNA and CDR2 is YNFKEQ. For the CDR3, the DNA is TGTGCCAGCAGCCAAAACAGGGCGCCCTCCTACGAGCAGTACTTC. This codes for CASSQNRAPSYEQYF.

The chain couples TRBV7-9 to TRBJ1-2, with 8 positions matching TRBD1. This CDR3 region has 13 residues. Germline-derived CDR1 and CDR2 are SEHNR and FQNEAQ (reference sequence). The CDR3 DNA reads as TGTACCACGACAGGGGACGGGGCCTATGGCTACACCTTC. Translation gives CTTTGDGAYGYTF.